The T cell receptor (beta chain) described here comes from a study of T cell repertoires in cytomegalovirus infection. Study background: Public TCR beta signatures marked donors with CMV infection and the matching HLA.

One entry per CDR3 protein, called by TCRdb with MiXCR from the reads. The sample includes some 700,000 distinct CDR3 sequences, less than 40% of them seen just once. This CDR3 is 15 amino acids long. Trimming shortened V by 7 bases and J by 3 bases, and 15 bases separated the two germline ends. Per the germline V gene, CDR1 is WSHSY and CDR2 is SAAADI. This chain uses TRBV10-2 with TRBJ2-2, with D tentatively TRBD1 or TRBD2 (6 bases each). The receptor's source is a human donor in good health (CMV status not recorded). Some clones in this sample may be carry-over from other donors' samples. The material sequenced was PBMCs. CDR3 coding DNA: TGCGCCAGCACGGCTGGGGGGCGAGACACCGGGGAGCTGTTTTTT. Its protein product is CASTAGGRDTGELFF.